This is a list of T cell receptor beta chains from one sample in a study of T-cell reconstitution after alpha-beta-depleted transplantation in children. TCRdb re-analysed the PCR reads in MiXCR, keeping a single row per CDR3 protein. The sample yields 200,000 to 250,000 distinct CDR3 sequences, more than 10% seen once. Source: PBMCs from the stem cell graft donor, taken from the stem cell graft. These receptors were taken from a human donor who donated a stem cell graft to a child with acute lymphoblastic leukemia. The CDR3 runs from the conserved cysteine through the conserved F or W. D genes are given only for firm matches. Size values are once, few and many counts, or a class for expanded clones, and some rows have none.

clone_size,v_call,d_call,j_call,cdr3_aa,cdr3_nt
many,TRBV20-1,NA,TRBJ1-2,CSARDARGTAGYTF,TGCAGTGCTAGAGACGCGCGGGGGACTGCTGGCTACACCTTC
NA,TRBV12-3/TRBV12-4,TRBD1,TRBJ2-1,CASSLQQGGTNEQFF,TGTGCCAGCAGTTTACAACAGGGGGGTACTAATGAGCAGTTCTTC
many,TRBV12-3/TRBV12-4,NA,TRBJ2-2,CASSLSRDPNTGELFF,TGTGCCAGCAGTTTAAGTCGCGACCCGAACACCGGGGAGCTGTTTTTT
many,TRBV5-1,TRBD1,TRBJ1-6,CASSSGQGNTSPLHF,TGCGCCAGCAGCTCGGGACAGGGGAATACCTCACCCCTCCACTTT
many,TRBV6-2/TRBV6-3,NA,TRBJ2-3,CASSWTSLRDTQYF,TGTGCCAGCAGTTGGACTTCCCTCCGGGATACGCAGTATTTT
NA,TRBV9,NA,TRBJ2-1,CASSVSSASSYNEQFF,TGTGCCAGCAGCGTATCTAGCGCTAGCTCCTACAATGAGCAGTTCTTC
NA,TRBV5-1,NA,TRBJ1-2,CASSLESLTDGYTF,TGCGCCAGCAGCTTGGAAAGCCTCACGGATGGCTACACCTTC
many,TRBV25-1,NA,TRBJ2-7,CASSSPGTPNSQQYF,TGTGCCAGCAGCTCTCCCGGGACACCCAATTCTCAGCAGTACTTC
many,TRBV27,TRBD2,TRBJ2-5,CASSWTSGTQETQYF,TGTGCCAGCAGTTGGACTAGCGGGACTCAAGAGACCCAGTACTTC
many,TRBV20-1,TRBD2,TRBJ2-3,CSAGGTSGSTDTQYF,TGCAGTGCCGGAGGGACTAGCGGGAGCACAGATACGCAGTATTTT
many,TRBV25-1,NA,TRBJ2-7,CASSDFGTSYEQYF,TGTGCCAGCAGTGACTTCGGTACCTCCTACGAGCAGTACTTC
many,TRBV28,NA,TRBJ2-7,CASSLGGQPRTYEQYF,TGTGCCAGCAGTTTGGGAGGACAGCCCAGAACCTACGAGCAGTACTTC
many,TRBV6-1,NA,TRBJ1-6,CASGPLGNRGSPLHF,TGTGCCAGCGGACCCCTTGGAAACCGCGGATCACCCCTCCACTTT
many,TRBV20-1,TRBD2,TRBJ2-5,CSAPGLAEETQYF,TGCAGTGCGCCGGGACTAGCGGAAGAGACCCAGTACTTC
many,TRBV20-1,NA,TRBJ1-1,CSARGAPGFTEAFF,TGCAGTGCTAGAGGTGCCCCTGGGTTCACTGAAGCTTTCTTT
NA,TRBV6-2/TRBV6-3,TRBD1,TRBJ2-6,CANRGTGSGANVLTF,TGTGCCAACAGAGGGACAGGGTCTGGGGCCAACGTCCTGACTTTC
many,TRBV10-3,NA,TRBJ2-5,CAISEGAPTGETQYF,TGTGCCATCAGTGAGGGAGCGCCGACCGGAGAGACCCAGTACTTC
many,TRBV7-2,NA,TRBJ2-7,CASSLAGLTYEQYF,TGTGCCAGCAGCTTAGCGGGGCTAACCTACGAGCAGTACTTC
many,TRBV7-9,NA,TRBJ1-5,CASSLSQDSNQPQHF,TGTGCCAGCAGCCTCTCCCAGGATAGCAATCAGCCCCAGCATTTT
NA,TRBV13,TRBD1,TRBJ2-1,CASSLGRGTGVPDEQFF,TGTGCCAGCAGCTTGGGAAGGGGGACAGGGGTACCCGATGAGCAGTTCTTC
NA,TRBV6-2/TRBV6-3,NA,TRBJ2-3,CASRRGATDTQYF,TGTGCCAGCCGACGGGGAGCCACGGATACGCAGTATTTT
many,TRBV20-1,NA,TRBJ1-4,CSADPPPGAEKLFF,TGCAGTGCCGATCCCCCCCCGGGGGCTGAAAAACTGTTTTTT
many,TRBV20-1,TRBD1,TRBJ1-1,CSARDPRTGGRTEAFF,TGCAGTGCTAGAGATCCCCGGACAGGGGGACGCACTGAAGCTTTCTTT
NA,TRBV4-3,NA,TRBJ2-7,CASSAGAGYSYEQYF,TGCGCCAGCAGTGCCGGCGCGGGTTACTCCTACGAGCAGTACTTC
many,TRBV27,TRBD2,TRBJ2-1,CASGIGTSVNDEQFF,TGTGCCAGCGGAATTGGGACTAGCGTCAACGATGAGCAGTTCTTC
many,TRBV27,NA,TRBJ2-2,CASSFLRRDQPGELFF,TGTGCCAGCAGTTTCCTACGACGTGACCAGCCCGGGGAGCTGTTTTTT
many,TRBV6-6,NA,TRBJ1-5,CASQRGAGQPQHF,TGTGCCAGCCAGAGGGGTGCGGGACAGCCCCAGCATTTT
many,TRBV20-1,NA,TRBJ2-6,CSASPLKEGPNVLTF,TGCAGTGCTAGCCCACTGAAGGAGGGCCCCAACGTCCTGACTTTC
many,TRBV27,NA,TRBJ1-1,CASSFNSGHTEAFF,TGTGCCAGCAGCTTCAACAGCGGGCACACTGAAGCTTTCTTT
many,TRBV11-2,NA,TRBJ1-1,CASRNGGGLNTEAFF,TGTGCCAGCAGGAATGGCGGGGGCCTGAACACTGAAGCTTTCTTT
many,TRBV6-2/TRBV6-3,NA,TRBJ1-5,CASSHPIRGGNQPQHF,TGTGCCAGCAGTCACCCCATCAGGGGCGGGAATCAGCCCCAGCATTTT
many,TRBV25-1,NA,TRBJ1-5,CASSEWGRGQPQHF,TGTGCCAGCAGTGAATGGGGGCGCGGGCAGCCCCAGCATTTT
many,TRBV15,TRBD1,TRBJ1-5,CATSSDPGGHQPQHF,TGTGCCACCAGCAGTGACCCAGGGGGCCATCAGCCCCAGCATTTT
many,TRBV5-6,TRBD1,TRBJ2-7,CASSRVLTGASYEQYF,TGTGCCAGCAGCCGCGTATTGACAGGGGCCTCCTACGAGCAGTACTTC
many,TRBV5-1,NA,TRBJ2-7,CASSPHATAIGEQYF,TGCGCCAGCAGCCCACATGCGACGGCTATCGGCGAGCAGTACTTC
many,TRBV5-6,TRBD1,TRBJ1-5,CASSLEAGGDQPQHF,TGTGCCAGCAGCTTGGAGGCAGGGGGCGATCAGCCCCAGCATTTT
NA,TRBV5-4,NA,TRBJ1-1,CASSLVGQNTEAFF,TGTGCCAGCAGCTTGGTCGGACAGAACACTGAAGCTTTCTTT
NA,TRBV4-2,NA,TRBJ1-1,CAIGHGGAKGENTEAFF,TGTGCCATCGGCCACGGGGGGGCCAAGGGAGAAAACACTGAAGCTTTCTTT
many,TRBV28,NA,TRBJ1-5,CASSFQGSQPQHF,TGTGCCAGCAGTTTTCAGGGGAGTCAGCCCCAGCATTTT
many,TRBV9,TRBD1,TRBJ1-2,CASSHGGDRGDGYTF,TGTGCCAGCAGCCATGGAGGAGACAGGGGGGATGGCTACACCTTC
many,TRBV4-3,TRBD2,TRBJ2-1,CASSQEGGGAYNEQFF,TGCGCCAGCAGCCAAGAAGGCGGGGGAGCCTACAATGAGCAGTTCTTC
many,TRBV6-5,NA,TRBJ2-7,CASSSLGSYEQYF,TGTGCCAGCAGTTCCCTAGGCTCCTACGAGCAGTACTTC
many,TRBV6-1,NA,TRBJ2-5,CASSRIGTRGETQYF,TGTGCCAGCTCGCGAATCGGGACGCGAGGAGAGACCCAGTACTTC